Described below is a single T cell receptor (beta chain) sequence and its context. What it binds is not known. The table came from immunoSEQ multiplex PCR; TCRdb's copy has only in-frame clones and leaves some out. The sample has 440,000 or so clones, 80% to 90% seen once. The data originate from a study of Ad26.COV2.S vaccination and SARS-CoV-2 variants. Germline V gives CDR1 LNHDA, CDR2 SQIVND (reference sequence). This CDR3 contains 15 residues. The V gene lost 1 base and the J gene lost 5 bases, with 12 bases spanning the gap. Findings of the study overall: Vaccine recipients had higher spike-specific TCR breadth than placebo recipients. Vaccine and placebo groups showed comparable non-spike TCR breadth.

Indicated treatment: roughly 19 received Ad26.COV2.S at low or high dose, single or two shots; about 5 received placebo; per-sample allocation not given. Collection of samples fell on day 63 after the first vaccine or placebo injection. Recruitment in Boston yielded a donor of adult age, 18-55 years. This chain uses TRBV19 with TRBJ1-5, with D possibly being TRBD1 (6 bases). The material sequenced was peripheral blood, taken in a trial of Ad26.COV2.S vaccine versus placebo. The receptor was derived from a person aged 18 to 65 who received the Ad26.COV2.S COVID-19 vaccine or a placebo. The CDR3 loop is CASSIGGTPYQPQHF. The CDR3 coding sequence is TGTGCCAGTAGTATAGGGGGGACACCTTATCAGCCCCAGCATTTT.